Detailed here is one T cell receptor (beta chain). The CDR3 totals 12 residues. Trimming took 3 bases from V and 3 from J, leaving 9 bases between them. CDR1 is DFQATT, CDR2 SNEGSKA, per germline (reference sequence). Measured with immunoSEQ multiplex PCR; TCRdb has only the in-frame clones, and not every one. The table records 72,000 or so clones, roughly nine tenths of them present only once. The sample originates from a study of blood T cell repertoires in COVID-19. Sequences were obtained from peripheral blood. The chain carries TRBV20-1 and TRBJ2-7; D is unresolved. The receptor's source is a woman between 55 and 75 years old with acute or convalescent COVID-19. CDR3 nucleotides: TGCAGTGCTAGTTTGGCAGACTACGAGCAGTACTTC. Translated: CSASLADYEQYF.